What follows is one TCR beta chain and its context. This clone came up a few times. No cognate antigen has been identified for it. It has no much larger one-base neighbor in the sample; base qualities were not kept. TCR beta CDR3 regions were amplified from genomic DNA with the immunoSEQ assay, a bias-controlled multiplex PCR using V- and J-specific primers. In a second PCR step, the CDR3 amplicons were tagged with a proprietary barcode plus Illumina adapter sequences. CDR3 libraries were sequenced on an Illumina MiSeq instrument. In the original analysis: Export and quality control were done with immunoSEQ Analyzer 3.0, while downstream analyses used R Bioconductor and Immunarch. Only productive rearrangements within the normalized downsampled data set were used in the calculation of repertoire metrics. Pathologically expanded clonotypes were defined as those larger than 5 templates in the normalized cohort. Repertoire diversity was measured with the Inverse Simpson Index. To capture all clonotypes, the CMV-specificity analyses were run on the non-normalized data set. TCRdb took this table from immuneACCESS and kept in-frame rearrangements with V and J called. Such tables lack part of the clones; where checked against another copy, unresolved V genes explain under half of the gap, and the rest is unexplained. The DNA was the basis for D and trimming; V, J and clone size are from that table. The sample table contains about 11,000 clones; only one count was recorded for about 47% of them. Approximately 9.3% of the sample is in the top ten clones.

This sample was included in a study of T cell clonotyping in hematopoietic cell transplantation listed by TCRdb under 2021. Concerning the study at large: A total of 130 to 150 blood samples were gathered in the study from roughly 37 consecutive transplant recipients along with their related donors. Patients were recruited between September 2015 and 2017 and followed until late 2020 or death.

According to the study, the label for this sample's time point signals: 30 days after allo-HCT. Recipient blood was collected about 28 days before transplant and at days 30, 100 and 180 after transplant. Nuclei Lysis Solution was used to extract genomic DNA from fresh or cryopreserved unfractionated peripheral blood mononuclear cells. Overall study outcomes, separate from this receptor: Inverse Simpson Index values from donors and from recipients before transplant predicted broader TCR repertoire diversity after transplant. Just a small fraction of recipient repertoires overlapped with donor repertoires, and more than 95% appeared de novo at the given depth. A decrease in recipient TCR diversity was observed after transplant, and a progressive increase in pathologically expanded clonotypes was seen from day 30 to day 180. The sample size was limited and the cells went unsorted, which meant the CD4 and CD8 repertoire contributions could not be told apart.

At the junction V is shortened by 3 bases and J by 0 bases, with 5 bases in between. Spanning cysteine to phenylalanine, the CDR3 consists of 13 amino acids. Of all the DNA, just the CDR3 is kept, 39 bases in frame from base 1. CDR1 and CDR2, looked up from the germline V gene (reference sequence), are GTSNPN and SVGIG. This sequence uses TRBV30 and TRBJ2-2, with no confident D gene call. The source of this sequence is a male patient aged 50 or older who had an allogeneic stem cell transplant from an unrelated donor, so the T cells may come from the graft donor. Some clones in this sample may be carry-over from other donors' samples. Sample: PBMCs, taken 30 days after allogeneic stem cell transplant. The CDR3 region reads CAWRGTNTGELFF. The base sequence is TGTGCCTGGAGAGGCACGAACACCGGGGAGCTGTTTTTT.